This section outlines one T cell receptor (beta chain) sequence together with its context. The sample originates from a study of blood T cell repertoires in COVID-19. Here immunoSEQ multiplex PCR was the method, and the copy in TCRdb shows in-frame clones only, minus some. The table records a few hundred thousand clones, approximately 92% of them present only once. CDR1 is MDHEN, CDR2 SYDVKM, per germline. The CDR3 has 13 amino acids. Between the trimmed V and J ends, which lost 3 bases and 4 bases, there was a span of 7 bases. Participants were aged about 18 to 90 years, lived in 25 or so US areas, and enrolled virtually.

This receptor was identified in a woman aged 25 to 39 who had recovered from COVID-19. Sequenced sample: PBMCs or T cells enriched from blood (not recorded which). This chain uses TRBV28 with TRBJ1-5; D is unclear. The CDR3 here is CASSFGENQPQHF. As DNA, the CDR3 is TGTGCCAGCAGTTTTGGGGAGAATCAGCCCCAGCATTTT.